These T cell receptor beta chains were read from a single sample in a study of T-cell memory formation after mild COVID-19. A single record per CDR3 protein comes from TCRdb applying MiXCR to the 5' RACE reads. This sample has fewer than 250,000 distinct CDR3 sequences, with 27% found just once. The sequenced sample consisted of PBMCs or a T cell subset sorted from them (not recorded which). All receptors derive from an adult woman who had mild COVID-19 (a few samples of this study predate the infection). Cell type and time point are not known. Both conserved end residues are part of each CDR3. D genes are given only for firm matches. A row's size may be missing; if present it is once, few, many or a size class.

CDR3aa: CASTLTGGPSAQHF
CDR3nt: TGTGCCAGCACCCTGACAGGGGGCCCCTCGGCCCAGCATTTT
v_gene: TRBV6-6
j_gene: TRBJ1-5
abundance: few
d_gene: TRBD1

CDR3aa: CASSPEPGDTQYF
CDR3nt: TGCGCCAGCAGCCCTGAGCCTGGGGATACGCAGTATTTT
v_gene: TRBV5-1
j_gene: TRBJ2-3
abundance: few
d_gene: NA

CDR3aa: CASSEPMNTEAFF
CDR3nt: TGTGCCAGCAGCGAGCCCATGAACACTGAAGCTTTCTTT
v_gene: TRBV7-9
j_gene: TRBJ1-1
abundance: NA
d_gene: NA

CDR3aa: CASSPLLAGGRSYNEQFF
CDR3nt: TGTGCCAGCAGCCCACTGCTCGCGGGGGGAAGATCCTACAATGAGCAGTTCTTC
v_gene: TRBV7-9
j_gene: TRBJ2-1
abundance: NA
d_gene: TRBD2

CDR3aa: CASSPGLAGLLTDTQYF
CDR3nt: TGTGCCAGCAGCCCTGGACTAGCGGGACTACTCACAGATACGCAGTATTTT
v_gene: TRBV7-9
j_gene: TRBJ2-3
abundance: NA
d_gene: TRBD2

CDR3aa: CANSPSSIGEQYF
CDR3nt: TGTGCCAACAGCCCAAGTAGCATCGGCGAGCAGTACTTC
v_gene: TRBV3-1
j_gene: TRBJ2-7
abundance: NA
d_gene: NA

CDR3aa: CSARLDREFEQYF
CDR3nt: TGCAGTGCAAGGTTGGACAGGGAATTCGAGCAGTACTTC
v_gene: TRBV20-1
j_gene: TRBJ2-7
abundance: NA
d_gene: TRBD1

CDR3aa: CASSTFGTGTYEQYF
CDR3nt: NA
v_gene: TRBV21-1
j_gene: TRBJ2-5
abundance: NA
d_gene: NA

CDR3aa: CASSNPWGSVDYGYTF
CDR3nt: TGTGCCAGCAGCAACCCGTGGGGGAGCGTGGACTATGGCTACACCTTC
v_gene: TRBV7-9
j_gene: TRBJ1-2
abundance: few
d_gene: NA

CDR3aa: CASSLNRYEQYF
CDR3nt: TGTGCCAGCAGTTTAAATCGCTACGAGCAGTACTTC
v_gene: TRBV28
j_gene: TRBJ2-7
abundance: few
d_gene: NA

CDR3aa: CASSQDSQRMAIQYF
CDR3nt: TGCGCCAGCAGCCAAGATTCGCAGAGGATGGCCATTCAGTACTTC
v_gene: TRBV4-1
j_gene: TRBJ2-4
abundance: NA
d_gene: NA

CDR3aa: CASSRDSSMNTEAFF
CDR3nt: TGTGCCAGCAGCCGGGACAGTTCGATGAACACTGAAGCTTTCTTT
v_gene: TRBV6-6
j_gene: TRBJ1-1
abundance: few
d_gene: TRBD1

CDR3aa: CASGIGLAGSYNEQFF
CDR3nt: TGTGCCAGCGGGATCGGACTAGCGGGTTCCTACAATGAGCAGTTCTTC
v_gene: TRBV11-3
j_gene: TRBJ2-1
abundance: NA
d_gene: TRBD2

CDR3aa: CASSSSSRAGGLGQFF
CDR3nt: TGTGCCAGCAGCTCTAGCAGCCGAGCGGGGGGTCTCGGGCAGTTCTTC
v_gene: TRBV7-9
j_gene: TRBJ2-1
abundance: NA
d_gene: TRBD2

CDR3aa: CASSRGTGWAYEQYF
CDR3nt: TGTGCCAGCAGCCGCGGAACGGGGTGGGCCTACGAGCAGTACTTC
v_gene: TRBV14
j_gene: TRBJ2-7
abundance: few
d_gene: NA

CDR3aa: CASSQVSGGAVDTQYF
CDR3nt: TGTGCCAGCAGCCAGGTTAGCGGGGGGGCCGTGGATACGCAGTATTTT
v_gene: TRBV3-1
j_gene: TRBJ2-3
abundance: NA
d_gene: TRBD2

CDR3aa: CASSLRAGEETQYF
CDR3nt: TGTGCCAGCAGTTTAAGGGCAGGGGAAGAGACCCAGTACTTC
v_gene: TRBV27
j_gene: TRBJ2-5
abundance: few
d_gene: NA

CDR3aa: CASSEQGVGSPLHF
CDR3nt: TGTGCCAGCAGTGAACAGGGGGTAGGGTCACCCCTCCACTTT
v_gene: TRBV25-1
j_gene: TRBJ1-6
abundance: NA
d_gene: TRBD1

CDR3aa: CASSLAGSQGYHEQYF
CDR3nt: TGTGCCAGCAGCCTAGCGGGGAGTCAGGGTTACCACGAGCAGTACTTC
v_gene: TRBV7-2
j_gene: TRBJ2-7
abundance: NA
d_gene: TRBD2

CDR3aa: CSARDWGTGTQYF
CDR3nt: TGCAGTGCTAGAGATTGGGGGACGGGTACGCAGTATTTT
v_gene: TRBV20-1
j_gene: TRBJ2-3
abundance: few
d_gene: NA

CDR3aa: CASSEGGTANTEAFF
CDR3nt: TGTGCCAGCAGTGAGGGGGGGACAGCGAACACTGAAGCTTTCTTT
v_gene: TRBV2
j_gene: TRBJ1-1
abundance: once
d_gene: TRBD1

CDR3aa: CASSPRTSWGEQYF
CDR3nt: TGTGCCAGCAGCCCTCGGACTAGCTGGGGCGAGCAGTACTTC
v_gene: TRBV5-5
j_gene: TRBJ2-7
abundance: few
d_gene: TRBD2

CDR3aa: CAGRETVNTEAFF
CDR3nt: TGTGCCGGCAGGGAGACGGTGAACACTGAAGCTTTCTTT
v_gene: TRBV7-2
j_gene: TRBJ1-1
abundance: NA
d_gene: NA

CDR3aa: CASSLQGSDEQFF
CDR3nt: TGTGCCAGCAGCTTGCAGGGGAGCGATGAGCAGTTCTTC
v_gene: TRBV5-4
j_gene: TRBJ2-1
abundance: few
d_gene: NA

CDR3aa: CASSSRTSGRTDTQYF
CDR3nt: TGTGCCAGCAGCTCTAGGACTAGCGGGAGAACAGATACGCAGTATTTT
v_gene: TRBV7-2
j_gene: TRBJ2-3
abundance: NA
d_gene: TRBD2

CDR3aa: CASSLSYARTGGADTQYF
CDR3nt: TGTGCCAGCAGTTTATCCTACGCTCGGACAGGGGGTGCGGATACGCAGTATTTT
v_gene: TRBV28
j_gene: TRBJ2-3
abundance: NA
d_gene: TRBD1

CDR3aa: CASSLTGGQLGYGYTF
CDR3nt: TGTGCCAGCAGCTTAACCGGGGGACAGTTGGGCTATGGCTACACCTTC
v_gene: TRBV7-9
j_gene: TRBJ1-2
abundance: NA
d_gene: TRBD1

CDR3aa: CSTVTTGNTIYF
CDR3nt: TGCAGTACCGTAACTACCGGAAACACCATATATTTT
v_gene: TRBV20-1
j_gene: TRBJ1-3
abundance: NA
d_gene: NA

CDR3aa: CASSQPGTGVDLRQYF
CDR3nt: TGCGCCAGCAGCCAACCCGGCACAGGGGTTGATCTTAGGCAGTACTTC
v_gene: TRBV4-1
j_gene: TRBJ2-7
abundance: few
d_gene: TRBD1

CDR3aa: CASSPTNQPQHF
CDR3nt: TGTGCCAGCAGCCCTACGAATCAGCCCCAGCATTTT
v_gene: TRBV6-5
j_gene: TRBJ1-5
abundance: NA
d_gene: NA

CDR3aa: CASSVGYEQFF
CDR3nt: TGTGCCAGCAGCGTGGGCTATGAGCAGTTCTTC
v_gene: TRBV7-9
j_gene: TRBJ2-1
abundance: NA
d_gene: NA

CDR3aa: CASSLWGRGLPGELFF
CDR3nt: TGTGCCAGCAGCTTATGGGGCCGGGGGCTCCCCGGGGAGCTGTTTTTT
v_gene: TRBV11-2
j_gene: TRBJ2-2
abundance: NA
d_gene: NA

CDR3aa: CASSPPGPNTGELFF
CDR3nt: TGTGCCAGCAGCCCACCGGGACCAAACACCGGGGAGCTGTTTTTT
v_gene: TRBV7-3
j_gene: TRBJ2-2
abundance: NA
d_gene: NA

CDR3aa: CASSLAYSGMRETQYF
CDR3nt: TGCGCCAGCAGCTTGGCCTATAGCGGGATGAGGGAGACCCAGTACTTC
v_gene: TRBV5-1
j_gene: TRBJ2-5
abundance: NA
d_gene: TRBD2

CDR3aa: CASSLAIGGYTDTQYF
CDR3nt: TGCGCCAGCAGCTTGGCCATCGGGGGGTACACAGATACGCAGTATTTT
v_gene: TRBV5-1
j_gene: TRBJ2-3
abundance: few
d_gene: TRBD2

CDR3aa: CASSLQGGTLNTEAFF
CDR3nt: TGTGCCAGCAGTCTCCAAGGGGGGACATTAAACACTGAAGCTTTCTTT
v_gene: TRBV2
j_gene: TRBJ1-1
abundance: NA
d_gene: NA

CDR3aa: CASSVSPGSADTQYF
CDR3nt: TGTGCCAGCAGCGTAAGCCCTGGGTCCGCAGATACGCAGTATTTT
v_gene: TRBV9
j_gene: TRBJ2-3
abundance: NA
d_gene: NA

CDR3aa: CASSSGAYSYEQYF
CDR3nt: TGTGCCAGCAGCAGCGGGGCCTACTCCTACGAGCAGTACTTC
v_gene: TRBV3-1
j_gene: TRBJ2-7
abundance: NA
d_gene: TRBD2

CDR3aa: CASSFRDPGTGELFF
CDR3nt: TGCGCCAGCAGCTTCCGGGACCCCGGGACCGGGGAGCTGTTTTTT
v_gene: TRBV5-1
j_gene: TRBJ2-2
abundance: few
d_gene: NA

CDR3aa: CATSRARSGPYEQYF
CDR3nt: TGTGCCACCAGCAGAGCGAGATCGGGTCCCTACGAGCAGTACTTC
v_gene: TRBV15
j_gene: TRBJ2-7
abundance: NA
d_gene: NA

CDR3aa: CSVVVDTQYF
CDR3nt: TGCAGCGTTGTTGTGGATACGCAGTATTTT
v_gene: TRBV29-1
j_gene: TRBJ2-3
abundance: few
d_gene: NA